This TCR beta chain was documented in a study of vaccination effects on CD4 cells after COVID-19 (dated 2022 in TCRdb). The study in broad terms: Across the study, the median time from the second dose to post-vaccine sampling was 72 days (range 14 to 241). SARS-CoV-2 spike-specific CD4+ TCR repertoires from before and after mRNA vaccination were compared in COVID-19 convalescent patients and in infection-naive vaccine recipients. Altogether, some ten COVID-19 convalescent patients and several SARS-CoV-2-naive healthy vaccine recipients made up the full study. Cultures from other donors in the study were sequenced with the Oncomine TCR Beta short-read assay on an Illumina iSeq 100.

In the case of this clone: Its binding antigen is unknown. The sample holds no much larger clone one base away, and base qualities are not on file.

The library relied on the immunoSEQ multiplex PCR assay. DNA from the cultured, isolated CD4+ T cells was subjected to TCR beta CDR3 sequencing. The authors' analysis ran thus. Non-productive TCR sequences were discarded, and reads were trimmed to the CDR3 region, with only CDR3s of 7 or more amino acids retained. The MANAFEST web app was used to identify antigen-specific clonotypes by comparing expansion in peptide wells with expansion in reference cultures. To be called positive, a clone needed expansion at FDR<0.05 compared with the reference and with all other wells, an odds ratio greater than 5, and a frequency greater than 0.1% in two replicate wells. A clonotype was called cross-reactive if it was significantly expanded both in SARS-CoV-2 spike wells and in at least one common cold coronavirus spike condition. Levenshtein distance calculated with the stringdist R package was used to assess CDR3 similarity, and unrooted trees were constructed with ape in R 3.6.1. Not all clones reach the TCRdb copy of this immuneACCESS table, which keeps in-frame sequences only. Checked studies attribute under half of the gap to unresolved V genes and leave the rest unexplained. Clone size and the V and J calls come from that table; the DNA yielded D and trimming. The sample table shows roughly 20,000 clones, and approximately 72% are seen once. The ten most abundant clones make up 10% of the sample.

The cysteine opens and the phenylalanine closes a CDR3 of 15 amino acids. The DNA shown is the 45-base CDR3, in frame from base 1. The germline V gene (reference sequence) yields MNHEY for CDR1 and SMNVEV for CDR2. At the junction V is shortened by 3 bases and J by 0 bases; bases outside the gene matches: 3. In the ViraFEST assay, PBMC were stimulated with viral peptide pools, and antigen-specific CD4+ T cell clonotypes were then identified by expansion using TCR sequencing. After around eleven days of culture, CD4+ T cells were isolated with the EasySep CD4+ T cell isolation kit. Two doses of either the BNT162b2 or the mRNA-1273 mRNA SARS-CoV-2 vaccine were administered to participants. The absence of prior SARS-CoV-2 infection in healthy vaccine recipients was confirmed by negative nucleocapsid antibodies before and after vaccination. Some 2 million PBMC per well were cultured in IMDM with about 5.4% human AB serum, roughly 10 IU/ml IL-2 and gentamicin, plus 10 ug/ml peptides. Half of the culture medium was replaced with fresh IL-2-containing medium on days 3 and 7. Unless noted otherwise, every peptide stimulation condition was grown in triplicate wells. Using Ficoll-Paque Plus gradient centrifugation, PBMC were separated from whole blood and then either used fresh or cryopreserved at -140C. The spike proteins of SARS-CoV-2 and of the common cold coronaviruses HCoV-NL63, HCoV-OC43 and HCoV-229E were spanned by overlapping peptide pools. The QIAamp micro DNA kit was used to extract genomic DNA from the cultured CD4+ T cells.

General findings and caveats noted by the study authors: Both infection-induced and vaccine-induced clones contracted markedly at late post-vaccination timepoints, which is consistent with waning T cell responses. The study was limited by a small number of convalescent patients, and early post-infection timepoints were lacking. In healthy vaccine recipients, vaccine-induced clones were almost all SARS-CoV-2 mono-reactive, with only 1 of 255 being cross-reactive with common cold coronaviruses.

This chain is built from TRBV27 and TRBJ2-7, with 9 middle bases fitting TRBD1. This receptor was obtained from a human donor who received a COVID-19 vaccine. This specimen was CD4+ T cells from PBMCs cultured with HCoV-NL63 spike peptides, taken after COVID-19 vaccination. Read against the paper, the sample's cell subset or site label means: HCoV-NL63 spike overlapping peptide pool stimulation. At the DNA level, the sequence is TGTGCCAGCAGTTTGGACAGGGGAAGCTCCTACGAGCAGTACTTC. Its protein reads: CASSLDRGSSYEQYF.